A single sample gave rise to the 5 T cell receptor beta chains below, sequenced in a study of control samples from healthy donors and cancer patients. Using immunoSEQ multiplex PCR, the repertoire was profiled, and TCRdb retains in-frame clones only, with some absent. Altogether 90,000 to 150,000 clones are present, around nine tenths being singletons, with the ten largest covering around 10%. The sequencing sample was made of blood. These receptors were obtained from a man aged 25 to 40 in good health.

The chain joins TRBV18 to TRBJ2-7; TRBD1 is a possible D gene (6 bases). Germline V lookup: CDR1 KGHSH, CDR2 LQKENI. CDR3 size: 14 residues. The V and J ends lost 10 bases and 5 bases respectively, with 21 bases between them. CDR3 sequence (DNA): TGTGCCACCCACAGGGCAGGATCTCAGGACGAGCAGTACTTC. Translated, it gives CATHRAGSQDEQYF. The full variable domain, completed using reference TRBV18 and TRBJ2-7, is NAGVMQNPRHLVRRRGQEARLRCSPMKGHSHVYWYRQLPEEGLKFMVYLQKENIIDESGMPKERFSAEFPKEGPSILRIQQVVRGDSAAYFCATHRAGSQDEQYFGPGTRLTVT.

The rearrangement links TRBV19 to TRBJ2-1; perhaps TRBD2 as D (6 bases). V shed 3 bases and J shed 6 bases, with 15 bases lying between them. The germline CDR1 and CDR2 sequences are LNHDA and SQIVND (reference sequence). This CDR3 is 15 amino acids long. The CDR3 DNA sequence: TGTGCCAGTAGTATGGTGTTAGCGGATAGCAATGAGCAGTTCTTC. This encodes CASSMVLADSNEQFF.

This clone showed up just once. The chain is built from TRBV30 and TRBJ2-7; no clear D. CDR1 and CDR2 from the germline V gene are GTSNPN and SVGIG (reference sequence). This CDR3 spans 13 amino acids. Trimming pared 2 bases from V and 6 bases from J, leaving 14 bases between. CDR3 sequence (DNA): TGTGCCTGGAGTTCGGCAGTGAGACGCGAGCAGTACGTC. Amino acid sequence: CAWSSAVRREQYV.

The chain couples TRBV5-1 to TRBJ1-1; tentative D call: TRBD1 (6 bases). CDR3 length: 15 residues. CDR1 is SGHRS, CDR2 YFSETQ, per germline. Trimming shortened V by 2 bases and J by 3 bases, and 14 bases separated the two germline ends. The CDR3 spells CASSFSTGYDTEAFF. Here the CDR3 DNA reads TGCGCCAGCAGCTTTTCAACAGGGTATGACACTGAAGCTTTCTTT.

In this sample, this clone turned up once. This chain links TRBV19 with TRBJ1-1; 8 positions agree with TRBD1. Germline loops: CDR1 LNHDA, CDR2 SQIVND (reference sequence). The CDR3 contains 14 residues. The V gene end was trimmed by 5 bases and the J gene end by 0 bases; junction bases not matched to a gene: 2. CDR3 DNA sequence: TGTGCCAGTAGTCTGACAGGGGTGAACACTGAAGCTTTCTTT. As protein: CASSLTGVNTEAFF.